This record concerns one T cell receptor (beta chain) sequence. The data derive from a study of blood T cell repertoires in COVID-19. As for the study in general: Samples representing acute and convalescent COVID-19 were sourced from the United States, Italy and Spain.

Here immunoSEQ multiplex PCR was the method, and the copy in TCRdb shows in-frame clones only, minus some. The sample has some 170,000 clones, approximately 90% seen once. Trimming removed 4 bases from V and 9 bases from J, with 14 bases in between. The CDR3 consists of 13 residues. Germline V lookup: CDR1 SGHTS, CDR2 YDEGEE. The chain joins TRBV5-8 to TRBJ2-1; perhaps TRBD1 as D (6 bases). This TCR derives from a woman in her 70s with COVID-19, enrolled during active disease. The specimen sequenced was peripheral blood. Here the CDR3 DNA reads TGTGCCAGCAGCCCGCTTGACAGGCCTGAGCAGTTCTTC. It yields the protein CASSPLDRPEQFF.